The source of this T cell receptor beta chain is a study of OX40 agonist ivuxolimab in advanced cancers. Study overall: People in dose escalation had one of these cancers: hepatocellular carcinoma, melanoma, renal cell or head and neck cancer.

Here immunoSEQ multiplex PCR was the method, and the copy in TCRdb shows in-frame clones only, minus some. Of 20,000 to 25,000 clones listed, roughly 83% are singletons. Germline V lookup: CDR1 SGHVS, CDR2 FQNEAQ. V lost 5 bases, J lost 0 bases, and 9 bases stayed unmatched. The CDR3 is 17 residues long. The gene calls are TRBV7-8 and TRBJ2-1; 8 nucleotides align to TRBD2. The source was CD4+ or CD8+ T cells sorted from blood, collected in a trial of the OX40 agonist ivuxolimab. This sequence was found in an adult with an advanced solid tumor such as melanoma, head and neck, liver or kidney cancer. Written as DNA, the CDR3 is TGTGCCAGCAGCCTCCTGAGGAGCGGGGGCTCCTACAATGAGCAGTTCTTC. Protein product: CASSLLRSGGSYNEQFF.